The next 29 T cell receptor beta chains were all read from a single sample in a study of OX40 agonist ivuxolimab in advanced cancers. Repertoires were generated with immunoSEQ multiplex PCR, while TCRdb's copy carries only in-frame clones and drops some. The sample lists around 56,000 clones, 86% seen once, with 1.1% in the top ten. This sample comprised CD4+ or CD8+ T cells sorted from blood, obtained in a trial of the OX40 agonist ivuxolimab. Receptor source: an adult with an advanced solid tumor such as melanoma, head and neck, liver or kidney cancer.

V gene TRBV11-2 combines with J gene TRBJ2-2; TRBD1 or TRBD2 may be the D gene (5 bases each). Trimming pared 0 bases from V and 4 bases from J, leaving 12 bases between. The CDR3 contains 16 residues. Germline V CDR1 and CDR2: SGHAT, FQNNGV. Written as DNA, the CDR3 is TGTGCCAGCAGCTTAGACGGGGCCTTTGGCACCGGGGAGCTGTTTTTT. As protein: CASSLDGAFGTGELFF.

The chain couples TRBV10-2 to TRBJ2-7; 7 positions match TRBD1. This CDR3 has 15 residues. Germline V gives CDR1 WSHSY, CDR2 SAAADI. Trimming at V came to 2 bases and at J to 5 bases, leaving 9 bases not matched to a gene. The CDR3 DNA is TGCGCCAGCAGTGAGCTTGGACAGGCCCTCGACGAGCAGTACTTC. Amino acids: CASSELGQALDEQYF.

CDR3 sequence reads: CASSLLAASTDTQYF. The CDR3 DNA reads as TGCGCCAGCAGCTTACTAGCTGCTAGCACAGATACGCAGTATTTT. The genes are TRBV5-1 and TRBJ2-3; perhaps TRBD2 as D (6 bases). V was trimmed by 2 bases and J by 0 bases, leaving 10 bases between them. CDR1 and CDR2 from the germline V gene are SGHRS and YFSETQ. The CDR3 is made up of 15 amino acids.

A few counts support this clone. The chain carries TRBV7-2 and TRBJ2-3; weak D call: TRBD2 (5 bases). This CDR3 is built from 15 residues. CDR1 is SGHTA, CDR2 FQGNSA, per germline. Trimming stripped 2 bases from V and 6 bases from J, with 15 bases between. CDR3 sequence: CASSLLIIGGDTQYF. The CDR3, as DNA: TGTGCCAGCAGCTTACTAATTATCGGCGGGGATACGCAGTATTTT.

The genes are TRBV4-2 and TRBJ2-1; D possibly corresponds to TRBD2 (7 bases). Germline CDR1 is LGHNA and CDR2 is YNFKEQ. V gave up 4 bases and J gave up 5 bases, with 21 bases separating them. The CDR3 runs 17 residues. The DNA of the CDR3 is TGTGCCAGCAGCCGGAGTGTGGGGAGGGGGAGAGACAATGAGCAGTTCTTC. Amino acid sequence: CASSRSVGRGRDNEQFF.

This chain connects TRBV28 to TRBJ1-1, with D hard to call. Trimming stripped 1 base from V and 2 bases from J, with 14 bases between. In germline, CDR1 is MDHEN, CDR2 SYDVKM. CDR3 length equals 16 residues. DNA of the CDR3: TGTGCCAGCAGTTTATATAATCCGGATCTAAACACTGAAGCTTTCTTT. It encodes CASSLYNPDLNTEAFF.

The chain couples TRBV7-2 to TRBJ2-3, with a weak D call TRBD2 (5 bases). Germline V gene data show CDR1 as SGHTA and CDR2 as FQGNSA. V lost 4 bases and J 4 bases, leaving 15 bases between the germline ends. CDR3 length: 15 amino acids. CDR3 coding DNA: TGTGCCAGCAGCTCCTCTAGCCCGGTTGCAGATACGCAGTATTTT. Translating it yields CASSSSSPVADTQYF.

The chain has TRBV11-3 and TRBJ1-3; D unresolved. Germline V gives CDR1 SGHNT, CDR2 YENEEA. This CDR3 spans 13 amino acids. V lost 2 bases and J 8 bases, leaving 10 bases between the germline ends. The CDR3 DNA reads TGTGCCAGCAGCTTAAATGGCTGGGACACCATATATTTT. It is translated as CASSLNGWDTIYF.

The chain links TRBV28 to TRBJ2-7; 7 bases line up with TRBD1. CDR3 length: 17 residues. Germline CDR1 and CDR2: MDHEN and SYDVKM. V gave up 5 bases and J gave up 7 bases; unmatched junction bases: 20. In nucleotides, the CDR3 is TGTGCCAGCAGTCGATACCCCGACAGGGTCCGTGGGGGTGAGCAGTACTTC. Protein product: CASSRYPDRVRGGEQYF.

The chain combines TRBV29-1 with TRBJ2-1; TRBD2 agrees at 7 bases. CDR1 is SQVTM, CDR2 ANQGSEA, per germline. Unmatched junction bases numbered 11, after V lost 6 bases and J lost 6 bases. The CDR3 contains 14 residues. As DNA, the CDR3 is TGCAGCGTCGCCTTCTGGGCGGGAGTCAATGAGCAGTTCTTC. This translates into CSVAFWAGVNEQFF.

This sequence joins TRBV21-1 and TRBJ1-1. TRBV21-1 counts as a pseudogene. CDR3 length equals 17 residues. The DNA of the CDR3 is TGTGCCAGCAGCAAAGTGGACGGCCCCCTCATGAACACTGAAGCTTTCTTT. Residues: CASSKVDGPLMNTEAFF.

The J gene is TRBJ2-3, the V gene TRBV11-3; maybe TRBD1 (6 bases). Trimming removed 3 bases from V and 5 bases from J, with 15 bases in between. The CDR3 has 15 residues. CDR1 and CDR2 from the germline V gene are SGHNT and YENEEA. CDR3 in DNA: TGTGCCAGCAGCTTTGGTACAGGGCCCGAAGATACGCAGTATTTT. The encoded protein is CASSFGTGPEDTQYF.

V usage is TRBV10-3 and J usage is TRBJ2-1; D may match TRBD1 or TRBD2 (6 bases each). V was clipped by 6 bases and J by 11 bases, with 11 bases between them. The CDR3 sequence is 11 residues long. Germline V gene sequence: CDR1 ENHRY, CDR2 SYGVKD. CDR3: CAIRGGSQQFF. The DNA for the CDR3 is TGTGCCATCAGAGGGGGGTCCCAGCAGTTCTTC.

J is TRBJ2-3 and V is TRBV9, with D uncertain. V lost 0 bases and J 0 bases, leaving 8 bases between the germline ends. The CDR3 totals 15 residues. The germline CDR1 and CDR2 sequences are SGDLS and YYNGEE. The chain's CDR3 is CASSVGYSSTDTQYF. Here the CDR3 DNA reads TGTGCCAGCAGCGTAGGCTATTCTAGCACAGATACGCAGTATTTT. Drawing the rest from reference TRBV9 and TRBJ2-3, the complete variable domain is DSGVTQTPKHLITATGQRVTLRCSPRSGDLSVYWYQQSLDQGLQFLIQYYNGEERAKGNILERFSAQQFPDLHSELNLSSLELGDSALYFCASSVGYSSTDTQYFGPGTRLTVL.

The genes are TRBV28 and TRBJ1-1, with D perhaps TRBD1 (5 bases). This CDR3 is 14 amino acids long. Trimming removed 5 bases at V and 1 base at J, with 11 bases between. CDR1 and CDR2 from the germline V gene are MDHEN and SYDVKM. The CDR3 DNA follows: TGTGCCAGCAGTCTCGACCAGGGGAACACTGAAGCTTTCTTT. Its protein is CASSLDQGNTEAFF.

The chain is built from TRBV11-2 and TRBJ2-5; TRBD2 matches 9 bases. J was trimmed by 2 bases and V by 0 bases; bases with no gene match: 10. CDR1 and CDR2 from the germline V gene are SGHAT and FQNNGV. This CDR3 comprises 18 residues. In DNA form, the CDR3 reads TGTGCCAGCAGCTTAGAGGGAAGATTAGCGGGAGAACAAGAGACCCAGTACTTC. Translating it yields CASSLEGRLAGEQETQYF.

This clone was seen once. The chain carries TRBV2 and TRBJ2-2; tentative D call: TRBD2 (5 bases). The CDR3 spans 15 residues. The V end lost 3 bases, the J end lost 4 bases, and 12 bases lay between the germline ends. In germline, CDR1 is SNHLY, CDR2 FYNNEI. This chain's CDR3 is CASSEVAGGTGELFF. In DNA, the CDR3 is TGTGCCAGCAGTGAGGTGGCAGGAGGCACCGGGGAGCTGTTTTTT.

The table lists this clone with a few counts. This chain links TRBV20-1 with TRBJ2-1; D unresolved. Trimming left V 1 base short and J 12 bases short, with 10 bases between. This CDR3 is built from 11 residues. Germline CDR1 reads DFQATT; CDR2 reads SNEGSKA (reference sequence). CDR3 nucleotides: TGCAGTGCTAGAGGTGAGAAGGGGCAGTTCTTC. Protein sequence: CSARGEKGQFF.

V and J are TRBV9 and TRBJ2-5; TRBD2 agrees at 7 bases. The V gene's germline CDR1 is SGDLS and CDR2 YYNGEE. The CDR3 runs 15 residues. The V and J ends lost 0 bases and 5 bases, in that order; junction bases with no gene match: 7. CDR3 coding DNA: TGTGCCAGCAGCGTAGGTTGGGAGGGCAGGGAGACCCAGTACTTC. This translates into CASSVGWEGRETQYF.

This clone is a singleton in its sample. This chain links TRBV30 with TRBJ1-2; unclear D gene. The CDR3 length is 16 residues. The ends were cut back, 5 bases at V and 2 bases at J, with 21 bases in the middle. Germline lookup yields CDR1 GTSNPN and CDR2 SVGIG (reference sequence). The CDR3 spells CAWSPGALLRNYGYTF. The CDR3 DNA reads TGTGCCTGGTCCCCAGGAGCCCTACTCCGCAACTATGGCTACACCTTC. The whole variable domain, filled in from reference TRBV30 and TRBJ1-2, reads SQTIHQWPATLVQPVGSPLSLECTVEGTSNPNLYWYRQAAGRGLQLLFYSVGIGQISSEVPQNLSASRPQDRQFILSSKKLLLSDSGFYLCAWSPGALLRNYGYTFGSGTRLTVV.

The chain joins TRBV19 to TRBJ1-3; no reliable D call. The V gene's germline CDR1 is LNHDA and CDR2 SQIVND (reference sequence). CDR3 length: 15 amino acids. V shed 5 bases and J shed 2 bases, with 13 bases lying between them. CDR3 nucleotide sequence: TGTGCCAGTAGTGTCCAAATTTCCCCTGGAAACACCATATATTTT. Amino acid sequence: CASSVQISPGNTIYF.

The CDR3 is CASSEASGFLKLFF. The CDR3 coding sequence is TGTGCCAGCAGTGAAGCGTCAGGGTTCCTAAAACTGTTTTTT. The chain joins TRBV2 to TRBJ1-4; D may be TRBD1 (5 bases). The V gene lost 0 bases and the J gene lost 10 bases, with 12 bases spanning the gap. This CDR3 spans 14 amino acids. The V gene's germline CDR1 is SNHLY and CDR2 FYNNEI.

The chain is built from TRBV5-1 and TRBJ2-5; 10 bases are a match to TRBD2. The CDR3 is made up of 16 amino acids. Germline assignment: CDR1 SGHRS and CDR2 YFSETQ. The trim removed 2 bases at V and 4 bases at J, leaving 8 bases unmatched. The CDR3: CASSFGTSAGLETQYF. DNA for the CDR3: TGCGCCAGCAGCTTTGGGACTAGCGCAGGTCTAGAGACCCAGTACTTC. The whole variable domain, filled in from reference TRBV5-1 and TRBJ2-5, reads KAGVTQTPRYLIKTRGQQVTLSCSPISGHRSVSWYQQTPGQGLQFLFEYFSETQRNKGNFPGRFSGRQFSNSRSEMNVSTLELGDSALYLCASSFGTSAGLETQYFGPGTRLLVL.

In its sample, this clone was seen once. The CDR3: CASSLVNQPQHF. DNA for the CDR3: TGTGCCAGCAGCTTAGTGAATCAGCCCCAGCATTTT. This sequence joins TRBV7-9 and TRBJ1-5; D unresolved. The V gene lost 1 base and the J gene lost 4 bases, with 2 bases spanning the gap. This CDR3 comprises 12 residues. Germline V gene lookup returns CDR1 SEHNR and CDR2 FQNEAQ (reference sequence).

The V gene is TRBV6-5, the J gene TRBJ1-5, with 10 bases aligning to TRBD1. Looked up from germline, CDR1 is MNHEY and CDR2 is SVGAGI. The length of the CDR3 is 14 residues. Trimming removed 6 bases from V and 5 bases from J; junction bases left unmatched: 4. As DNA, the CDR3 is TGTGCCAGCAGATCCGGGACAGGGGATCAGCCCCAGCATTTT. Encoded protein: CASRSGTGDQPQHF.

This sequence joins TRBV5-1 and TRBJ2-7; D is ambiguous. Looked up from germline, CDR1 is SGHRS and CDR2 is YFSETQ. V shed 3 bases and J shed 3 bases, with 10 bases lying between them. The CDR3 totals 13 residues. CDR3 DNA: TGCGCCAGCAGCTGGGCCCACAGCTACGAGCAGTACTTC. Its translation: CASSWAHSYEQYF.

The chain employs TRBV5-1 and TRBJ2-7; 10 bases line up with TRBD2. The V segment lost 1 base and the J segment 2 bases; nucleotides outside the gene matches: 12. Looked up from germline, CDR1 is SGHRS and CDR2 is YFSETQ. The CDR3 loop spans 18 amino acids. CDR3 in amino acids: CASSLNSGRTRTPYEQYF. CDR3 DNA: TGCGCCAGCAGCTTGAATAGCGGGAGGACCCGAACGCCCTACGAGCAGTACTTC.

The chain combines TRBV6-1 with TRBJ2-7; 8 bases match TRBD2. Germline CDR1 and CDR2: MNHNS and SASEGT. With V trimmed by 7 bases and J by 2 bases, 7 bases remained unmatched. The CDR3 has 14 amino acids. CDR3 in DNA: TGTGCCAGCAAAGGTAGCGGGGATACCTACGAGCAGTACTTC. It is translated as CASKGSGDTYEQYF.

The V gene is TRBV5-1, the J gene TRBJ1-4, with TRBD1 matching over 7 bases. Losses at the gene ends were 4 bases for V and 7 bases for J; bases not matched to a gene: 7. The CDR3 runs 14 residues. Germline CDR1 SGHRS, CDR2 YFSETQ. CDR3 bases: TGCGCCAGCAGCAAGGGGGCGCGGAGTGAAAAACTGTTTTTT. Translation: CASSKGARSEKLFF.